This is a list of T cell receptor beta chains from one sample in a study of cytomegalovirus exposure and HLA in healthy donors. Method: immunoSEQ multiplex PCR; TCRdb's copy keeps in-frame clones and lacks some. The sample holds around 67,000 clones, around three quarters seen once. The sequenced sample was PBMCs. The receptors originated from a man aged 18 to 30 in good health and CMV-seropositive. Both conserved end residues are part of each CDR3.

v_gene: TRBV30
j_gene: TRBJ2-3
CDR3aa: CAWSKREGRSDTQYF

v_gene: TRBV4-2
j_gene: TRBJ1-4
CDR3aa: CASSQPTAANEKLFF

v_gene: TRBV6-6
j_gene: TRBJ2-4
CDR3aa: CASSYPHRPGDIQYF

v_gene: TRBV30
j_gene: TRBJ1-2
CDR3aa: CAGQWDNSNYGYTF

v_gene: TRBV29-1
j_gene: TRBJ2-5
CDR3aa: CSVQQGGETQYF

v_gene: TRBV30
j_gene: TRBJ1-4
CDR3aa: CAWSLGQGLGEKLFF

v_gene: TRBV7-8
j_gene: TRBJ2-7
CDR3aa: CASSPRDYSYEQYF

v_gene: TRBV27
j_gene: TRBJ1-1
CDR3aa: CASSLASRPFTEAFF

v_gene: TRBV19
j_gene: TRBJ1-1
CDR3aa: CASSIVTEAFF

v_gene: TRBV29-1
j_gene: TRBJ1-5
CDR3aa: CSARDTNQPQHF

v_gene: TRBV14
j_gene: TRBJ2-7
CDR3aa: CASSQSGGPGRYF

v_gene: TRBV6-4
j_gene: TRBJ2-1
CDR3aa: CASSELSGGSNEQFF

v_gene: TRBV5-1
j_gene: TRBJ2-7
CDR3aa: CASSPASEGDTIRYEQYF

v_gene: TRBV30
j_gene: TRBJ1-1
CDR3aa: CASRKRGSEAFF

v_gene: TRBV5-1
j_gene: TRBJ2-1
CDR3aa: CASSPWSSGTNGEQFF

v_gene: TRBV30
j_gene: TRBJ1-2
CDR3aa: CAWSIGGEYGYTF

v_gene: TRBV14
j_gene: TRBJ1-4
CDR3aa: CASSGRVREKLFF

v_gene: TRBV7-8
j_gene: TRBJ1-5
CDR3aa: CASSSGGGQPQHF

v_gene: TRBV25-1
j_gene: TRBJ2-1
CDR3aa: CASSEGGNRGLSYNEQFF

v_gene: TRBV20-1
j_gene: TRBJ1-1
CDR3aa: CSAYVSTEAFF

v_gene: TRBV4-1
j_gene: TRBJ2-3
CDR3aa: CASTTIAGSPDTQYF

v_gene: TRBV30
j_gene: TRBJ2-5
CDR3aa: CAWSVLGSRETQYF

v_gene: TRBV2
j_gene: TRBJ1-1
CDR3aa: CASRTGLEAFF

v_gene: TRBV6-1
j_gene: TRBJ2-1
CDR3aa: CASRQWGQGDNEQFF

v_gene: TRBV9
j_gene: TRBJ2-5
CDR3aa: CASSVQSGETQYF